The following is a TCR beta chain sequence with its context. The antigen it binds to is not known. Base qualities are missing; no much larger clone stands one base away. The immunoSEQ Assay, a bias-controlled multiplex PCR, was used to amplify TCRbeta CDR3 regions from genomic DNA. For the original study's pipeline: Nucleated cell counts per sample were estimated from amplification of reference gene primers within the assay. To quantify the absolute abundance of each unique TCRbeta CDR3 rearrangement, sequence reads were collapsed and filtered. Productive Simpson clonality was computed per sample as the square root of Simpson's diversity index over productive rearrangements. The source is immuneACCESS, and TCRdb retained only in-frame sequences with V and J called. Part of the clones is not carried over; for the studies checked, unresolved V genes explain less than half of this, and the remainder is unexplained. D and trimming were read from the DNA, whereas the V and J calls and clone size are those reported in that table. The sample table lists just over 250,000 clones, 88% of them with a count of one. 9.5% to 13% of the sample is taken by the ten largest.

One collaborating source in Seattle enrolled patients while the patients were actively infected and followed the patients over time throughout the course of disease. Collaborating institutions collected whole blood in K2EDTA tubes following their own protocols. For TCRbeta analysis, collaborator samples were shipped as frozen whole blood, as isolated PBMCs, or as DNA extracted from either sample type. This sample stems from a study of blood T cell repertoires in COVID-19 (dated by TCRdb to the early 2020s). As for the study more broadly: The collaborator samples originated in the United States, Italy and Spain and spanned the acute and convalescent phases of COVID-19. The prospective study material was composed of cDNA or gDNA derived from T cells, B-cell-depleted T cells, or PBMCs. Samples came from the ongoing ImmuneRACE study (first 160 participants) plus 1,254 subjects from 6 global collaborators. The sample metadata nearly always contained a de-identified subject ID, COVID-19 status, age in years and sex. Subjects who had been exposed to COVID-19, were actively infected with it, or had recovered from it provided the deeply sampled blood TCRbeta repertoires that made up the dataset. A freely available public database, intended as a resource for researchers studying the immune response to SARS-CoV-2, is where the repertoires were released. Where HLA class I and class II types were available, the types were taken from metadata supplied by the sample provider, not from assay-based typing.

Results and caveats for the whole study, not just this receptor: How much clinical and demographic metadata was included differed by source and by participant, and the metadata was provided uncurated.

V was cut back by 2 bases and J by 3 bases, leaving a gap of 10 bases between them. Including the terminal cysteine and phenylalanine, the CDR3 comprises 14 residues. Only CDR3 DNA is held: 42 bases, read in frame from base 1. Via the germline V gene (reference sequence), CDR1 is PRHDT and CDR2 FYEKMQ. Source material: peripheral blood. The TCR originated in a woman aged 70-85 years with COVID-19, enrolled during active disease. The chain is made from TRBV13 and TRBJ1-2; the D segment could be TRBD1, given 5 matching bases. This receptor carries the CDR3 CASSLQGEHYGYTF. The base sequence is TGTGCCAGCAGCTTACAAGGGGAACACTATGGCTACACCTTC.